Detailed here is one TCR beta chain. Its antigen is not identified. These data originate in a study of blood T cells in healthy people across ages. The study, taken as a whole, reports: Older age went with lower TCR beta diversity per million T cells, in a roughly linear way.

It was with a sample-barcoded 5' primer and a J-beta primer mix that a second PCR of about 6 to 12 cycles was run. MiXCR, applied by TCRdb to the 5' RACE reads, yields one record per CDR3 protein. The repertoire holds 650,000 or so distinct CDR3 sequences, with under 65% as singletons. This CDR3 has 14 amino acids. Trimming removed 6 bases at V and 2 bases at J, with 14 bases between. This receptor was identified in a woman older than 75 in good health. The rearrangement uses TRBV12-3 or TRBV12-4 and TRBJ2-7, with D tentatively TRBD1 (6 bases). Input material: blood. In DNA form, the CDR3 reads TGTGCCAGCAGATTGTCCGGGACAACCTACGAGCAGTACTTC. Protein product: CASRLSGTTYEQYF.